This T cell receptor (beta chain) was identified in a study of T cell responses to AZD1222 COVID-19 vaccine. To note about this clone: Antigen: not known.

Second-dose recipients at about 4 or about 12 weeks were treated as one pooled group. Study results and caveats: Vaccine-related CD4 TCRs covered spike, predominating at 160-218 and 743-854. Possibly, clonal diversity was underestimated; donors were largely white British and included more females.

The assay was immunoSEQ multiplex PCR, and TCRdb's table has in-frame clones only and misses some. The table includes 150,000 to 200,000 clones, roughly 90% detected once. V was shortened by 5 bases and J by 0 bases, with 8 bases between the two germline ends. Per the germline V gene, CDR1 is SGHAT and CDR2 is FQNNGV. This CDR3 has 13 residues. The sample here was peripheral blood, taken 28 days after the second AZD1222 dose. This receptor was identified in an adult who received the AZD1222 COVID-19 vaccine. The rearrangement joins TRBV11-2 to TRBJ2-7; D is unresolved. CDR3 nucleotide sequence: TGTGCCAGCAGCCGTGGGATCTCCTACGAGCAGTACTTC. Its protein is CASSRGISYEQYF.